One and the same sample provided the 5 T cell receptor beta chains below, sequenced in a study of T cell clonality in common variable immunodeficiency. Sequenced by immunoSEQ multiplex PCR; TCRdb stores in-frame clones only, minus some. The sample yields approximately 44,000 clones, without any singletons. The source material was peripheral blood mononuclear cells. These receptors all stem from a person aged 18-69 years in good health.

This clone has at least ten counts. The read finishes 3 residues shy of the CDR3 end, and the germline J gene is used to complete it. V is TRBV18 and J is TRBJ2-3; D unresolved. CDR3 length: 15 residues. Germline V gives CDR1 KGHSH, CDR2 LQKENI. V lost 3 bases, J lost 6 bases, and 16 bases lay in between. The DNA read from the CDR3 is TGTGCCAGCTCACCCTTGGGCCTCAGGCACGATACG. As protein: CASSPLGLRHDT. The entire CDR3 reads CASSPLGLRHDTQYF.

This clone was counted ten times or more. Sequencing ends 3 residues short of the CDR3 end; the germline J gene provides the rest. The V gene is TRBV18, the J gene TRBJ2-1; the match to TRBD2 covers 15 bases. The CDR3 has 21 residues. Trimming took 3 bases from V and 2 from J; bases not matched to a gene: 14. Germline-derived CDR1 and CDR2 are KGHSH and LQKENI. This chain's CDR3 is CASSPFASGLAGGPAYNEQFF. The DNA read from the CDR3 is TGTGCCAGCTCACCCTTCGCCTCGGGACTAGCGGGAGGACCAGCCTACAATGAG.

On this clone: The CDR3 end is not reached by the read, which stops 3 residues before it; the germline J gene fills it in. The rearrangement links TRBV11-2 to TRBJ2-5; 9 bases map to TRBD2. In germline, CDR1 is SGHAT, CDR2 FQNNGV. The CDR3 spans 15 residues. The trim removed 2 bases at V and 3 bases at J, leaving 4 bases unmatched. Incomplete CDR3 DNA: TGTGCCAGCAGCTTACAGGGGACTAGCAAAGAGACC. This encodes CASSLQGTSKET. The whole CDR3 protein reads CASSLQGTSKETQYF.

This clone appeared many times. Sequencing ends 3 residues short of the CDR3 end; the germline J gene provides the rest. The V gene is TRBV5-1, the J gene TRBJ2-3, with D perhaps matching TRBD2 (6 bases). This CDR3 is 12 amino acids long. The germline V gene has CDR1 SGHRS and CDR2 YFSETQ. The CDR3 loop is CASSSGGSTQYF. The sequenced CDR3 bases are TGCGCCAGCAGCTCTGGAGGGTCCACG.

This clone came up many times. The CDR3 extends 3 residues past the end of the read, so its final part is completed from the germline J gene. The rearrangement uses TRBV5-1 and TRBJ1-1, with a weak D call TRBD1 (5 bases). V was clipped by 7 bases and J by 1 base, with 14 bases between them. Germline loops: CDR1 SGHRS, CDR2 YFSETQ. This CDR3 contains 14 residues. CDR3 amino acids: CASSPVRGNTEAFF. CDR3 bases read: TGCGCCAGCTCCCCGGTAAGGGGGAACACTGAA.